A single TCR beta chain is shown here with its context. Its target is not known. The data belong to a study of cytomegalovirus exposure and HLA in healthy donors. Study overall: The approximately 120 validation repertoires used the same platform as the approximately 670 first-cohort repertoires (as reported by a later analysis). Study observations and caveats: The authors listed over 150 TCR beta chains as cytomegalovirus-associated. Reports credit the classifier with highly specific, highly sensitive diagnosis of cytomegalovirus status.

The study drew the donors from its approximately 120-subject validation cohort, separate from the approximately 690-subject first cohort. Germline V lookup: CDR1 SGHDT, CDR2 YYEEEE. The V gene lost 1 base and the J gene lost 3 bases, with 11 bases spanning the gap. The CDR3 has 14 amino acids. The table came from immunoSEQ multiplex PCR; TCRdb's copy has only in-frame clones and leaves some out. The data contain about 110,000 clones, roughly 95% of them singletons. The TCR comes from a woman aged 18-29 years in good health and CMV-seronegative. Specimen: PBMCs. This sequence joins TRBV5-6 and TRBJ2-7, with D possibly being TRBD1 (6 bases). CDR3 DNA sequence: TGTGCCAGCAGCTTGACAGGGATTAACTACGAGCAGTACTTC. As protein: CASSLTGINYEQYF.